What follows are 27 T cell receptor beta chains derived from one specimen sequenced in a study of cytomegalovirus exposure and HLA in healthy donors. Amplification used 60 Vbeta primers and 13 Jbeta primers. This table comes from immunoSEQ multiplex PCR, and its TCRdb copy is limited to in-frame clones, with some not included. The data show approximately 150,000 clones, with around 80% seen just once and about 2% held by the top ten. Sequencing was performed on PBMCs. Every receptor here comes from a human donor in good health.

The chain recombines TRBV5-1 with TRBJ2-7, with 11 bases identical to TRBD1. The CDR3 is 14 amino acids. Germline V lookup: CDR1 SGHRS, CDR2 YFSETQ. Trimming removed 7 bases from V and 5 bases from J; junction bases left unmatched: 8. The CDR3 nucleotides are TGCGCCAGCGGTTTCGGACAGGGGGCCGACGAGCAGTACTTC. Amino acids: CASGFGQGADEQYF.

This chain uses TRBV19 with TRBJ1-5; TRBD1 might be the D (5 bases). Trimming pared 3 bases from V and 0 bases from J, leaving 9 bases between. CDR3 size: 15 residues. Germline CDR1 reads LNHDA; CDR2 reads SQIVND (reference sequence). The CDR3 DNA is TGTGCCAGTAGTATTTTACAGGCTAGCAATCAGCCCCAGCATTTT. Translated, it gives CASSILQASNQPQHF. Drawing the rest from reference TRBV19 and TRBJ1-5, the complete variable domain is DGGITQSPKYLFRKEGQNVTLSCEQNLNHDAMYWYRQDPGQGLRLIYYSQIVNDFQKGDIAEGYSVSREKKESFPLTVTSAQKNPTAFYLCASSILQASNQPQHFGDGTRLSIL.

The chain joins TRBV2 to TRBJ1-4, with no clear D. CDR1 and CDR2 from the germline V gene are SNHLY and FYNNEI. Trimming stripped 6 bases from V and 4 bases from J, with 6 bases between. This CDR3 has 12 residues. The CDR3 DNA is TGTGCCAGCAGGGCAGTTAATGAAAAACTGTTTTTT. Its translation is CASRAVNEKLFF. The whole variable domain, remainder taken from reference TRBV2 and TRBJ1-4, is EPEVTQTPSHQVTQMGQEVILRCVPISNHLYFYWYRQILGQKVEFLVSFYNNEISEKSEIFDDQFSVERPDGSNFTLKIRSTKLEDSAMYFCASRAVNEKLFFGSGTQLSVL.

The chain joins TRBV6-1 to TRBJ1-2, with TRBD1 identical over 7 bases. The CDR3 has 13 residues. V gave up 5 bases and J gave up 10 bases; unmatched junction bases: 10. CDR1 and CDR2 (germline): MNHNS, SASEGT. Here the CDR3 reads CASSFLRGDDYTF. DNA for the CDR3: TGTGCCAGCAGTTTCCTCAGGGGGGATGACTACACCTTC.

This clone has only one observation. This chain uses TRBV7-2 with TRBJ2-1, with TRBD2 identical over 10 bases. Germline CDR1 and CDR2: SGHTA and FQGNSA. The CDR3 contains 14 residues. V dropped 6 bases and J dropped 4; count of bases not matched to a gene: 3. The CDR3 bases are TGTGCCAGCAGGACTAGCGGGTATTACAATGAGCAGTTCTTC. It translates to CASRTSGYYNEQFF. The full variable domain, its missing parts supplied by reference TRBV7-2 and TRBJ2-1, is GAGVSQSPSNKVTEKGKDVELRCDPISGHTALYWYRQSLGQGLEFLIYFQGNSAPDKSGLPSDRFSAERTGGSVSTLTIQRTQQEDSAVYLCASRTSGYYNEQFFGPGTRLTVL.

The CDR3 DNA follows: TGTGCCAGCAGCCTTAGCAATCAGCCCCAGCATTTT. Translating it yields CASSLSNQPQHF. The chain joins TRBV7-9 to TRBJ1-5; D call uncertain. V was clipped by 5 bases and J by 0 bases, with 2 bases between them. The length of the CDR3 is 12 residues. Germline CDR1 reads SEHNR; CDR2 reads FQNEAQ (reference sequence).

A single count supports this clone. The rearrangement joins TRBV9 to TRBJ1-2; 8 bases line up with TRBD1. This CDR3 is built from 15 residues. Trimming at V came to 3 bases and at J to 4 bases, leaving 8 bases not matched to a gene. Germline lookup yields CDR1 SGDLS and CDR2 YYNGEE. The CDR3 spells CASSDRTGGGYGYTF. Here the CDR3 DNA reads TGTGCCAGCAGCGACCGAACAGGGGGGGGCTATGGCTACACCTTC.

V is TRBV9 and J is TRBJ2-7, with 15 nucleotides matching TRBD2. V shed 2 bases, J shed 0 bases, and the junction held 6 bases outside the gene matches. The CDR3 contains 18 residues. The germline V gene has CDR1 SGDLS and CDR2 YYNGEE. The CDR3 nucleotides read TGTGCCAGCAGCGTGGGACTAGCGGGGGGTCACAGCTCCTACGAGCAGTACTTC. Translated, it gives CASSVGLAGGHSSYEQYF.

This chain uses TRBV4-1 with TRBJ2-7; D may be TRBD2 (7 bases). The V gene lost 1 base and the J gene lost 4 bases, with 11 bases spanning the gap. CDR1 and CDR2 from the germline V gene are MGHRA and YSYEKL. This CDR3 contains 14 residues. Here the CDR3 reads CASSQGAGAYEQYF. The CDR3 nucleotides read TGCGCCAGCAGCCAAGGTGCGGGGGCTTACGAGCAGTACTTC.

The chain uses TRBV4-3 and TRBJ2-3; a weak D match, TRBD1 (5 bases). Germline CDR1 LGHNA, CDR2 YSLEER. Deletions cut 0 bases from V and 2 bases from J, with 15 bases between. The CDR3 covers 17 residues. The DNA of the CDR3 is TGCGCCAGCAGCCAAGATCCCCTGACAGCTTACACAGATACGCAGTATTTT. Translating gives CASSQDPLTAYTDTQYF.

V gene TRBV19 combines with J gene TRBJ2-7, with 7 bases fitting TRBD1. Trimming took 5 bases from V and 2 from J; bases not matched to a gene: 12. Germline assignment: CDR1 LNHDA and CDR2 SQIVND (reference sequence). The CDR3 has 16 amino acids. DNA for the CDR3: TGTGCCAGTAGTCCGAACAGGGGACCAACTCCCTACGAGCAGTACTTC. Its protein is CASSPNRGPTPYEQYF.

The V call is TRBV5-8, the J call TRBJ1-5; possibly TRBD1 for D (6 bases). V lost 0 bases to trimming and J lost 3 bases, with 13 bases between them. The germline gives CDR1 SGHTS, CDR2 YDEGEE. CDR3 length: 16 residues. The CDR3 protein is CASSLGGGGNNQPQHF. The CDR3 DNA reads as TGTGCCAGCAGCTTGGGCGGGGGCGGTAACAATCAGCCCCAGCATTTT.

V gene TRBV29-1 combines with J gene TRBJ2-2, with TRBD2 identical over 7 bases. V shed 7 bases, J shed 2 bases, and the junction held 7 bases outside the gene matches. Germline V gene data show CDR1 as SQVTM and CDR2 as ANQGSEA. This CDR3 comprises 14 residues. CDR3 sequence: CSGGLDGNTGELFF. The CDR3 region has the DNA TGCAGCGGCGGACTAGATGGAAACACCGGGGAGCTGTTTTTT.

The genes are TRBV27 and TRBJ1-2; D not certain. The CDR3 totals 15 residues. V gave up 4 bases and J gave up 2 bases, with 14 bases separating them. CDR1 and CDR2 from the germline V gene are MNHEY and SMNVEV (reference sequence). The CDR3 region has the DNA TGTGCCAGCAGTTCCTCTCTCGGGGAGAACTATGGCTACACCTTC. Amino acids: CASSSSLGENYGYTF.

The rearrangement uses TRBV6-6 and TRBJ1-1; D perhaps matches TRBD1 (6 bases). Germline assignment: CDR1 MNHNY and CDR2 SVGAGI (reference sequence). The CDR3 spans 14 residues. Trimming cost V 0 bases and J 7 bases, with 12 bases left between them. CDR3 protein: CASSYSQGICEAFF. CDR3 in DNA: TGTGCCAGCAGTTACTCGCAGGGGATTTGTGAAGCTTTCTTT.

The V gene is TRBV7-2, the J gene TRBJ2-2; D may be TRBD1 (6 bases). CDR3 length: 15 residues. Deletions cut 7 bases from V and 6 bases from J, with 18 bases between. The germline gives CDR1 SGHTA, CDR2 FQGNSA. In DNA form, the CDR3 reads TGTGCCAGCACTTCAACAGGGACACCCTCCGGGGAGCTGTTTTTT. Residues: CASTSTGTPSGELFF. The whole variable domain, filled in from reference TRBV7-2 and TRBJ2-2, reads GAGVSQSPSNKVTEKGKDVELRCDPISGHTALYWYRQSLGQGLEFLIYFQGNSAPDKSGLPSDRFSAERTGGSVSTLTIQRTQQEDSAVYLCASTSTGTPSGELFFGEGSRLTVL.

This clone was counted only a few times. This CDR3 reads CASSIEGGIEQYF. CDR3 bases: TGTGCCAGTAGTATAGAGGGGGGGATCGAGCAGTACTTC. The rearrangement uses TRBV19 and TRBJ2-7; 7 nucleotides agree with TRBD2. Germline V gene data show CDR1 as LNHDA and CDR2 as SQIVND (reference sequence). V lost 0 bases to trimming and J lost 6 bases; unmatched junction nucleotides: 2. The CDR3 loop spans 13 amino acids.

The rearrangement joins TRBV7-3 to TRBJ2-7, with 11 bases identical to TRBD1. Germline V CDR1 and CDR2: SGHTA, FQGTGA. Trimming cost V 5 bases and J 4 bases; bases outside gene matches: 7. This CDR3 is built from 15 residues. DNA for the CDR3: TGTGCCAGCAGCCGGACCGGGACAGGGGGTTACGAGCAGTACTTC. Protein sequence: CASSRTGTGGYEQYF.

The CDR3 protein is CASKLPNTEAFF. CDR3 sequence (DNA): TGCGCCAGCAAACTTCCTAACACTGAAGCTTTCTTT. The rearrangement uses TRBV10-2 and TRBJ1-1; D remains ambiguous. The CDR3 is 12 residues long. CDR1 is WSHSY, CDR2 SAAADI, per germline. With 7 bases removed from V and 2 bases from J, the gap between germline ends came to 8 bases.

This clone has a handful of counts. In the same sample, other DNA sequences code for this CDR3. This rearrangement joins TRBV2 to TRBJ2-2, with TRBD2 as a possible D gene (5 bases). The CDR3 length is 14 residues. The ends were cut back, 4 bases at V and 5 bases at J, with 11 bases in the middle. The germline CDR1 and CDR2 sequences are SNHLY and FYNNEI. This CDR3 reads CASSAGVRTGELFF. The CDR3, as DNA: TGTGCCAGCAGTGCCGGGGTCAGGACCGGGGAGCTGTTTTTT.

V gene TRBV4-3 combines with J gene TRBJ1-6; TRBD1 is a possible D gene (6 bases). Trimming cost V 1 base and J 3 bases, with 10 bases left between them. The CDR3 covers 16 residues. The V gene's germline CDR1 is LGHNA and CDR2 YSLEER. CDR3 sequence (DNA): TGCGCCAGCAGCCAAGTACCAGGGGTCTATAATTCACCCCTCCACTTT. This encodes CASSQVPGVYNSPLHF.

In DNA form, the CDR3 reads TGTGCCAGCAGTTTATCGGTCCAGGCCAATGAGCAGTTCTTC. Protein product: CASSLSVQANEQFF. This rearrangement joins TRBV27 to TRBJ2-1; D unresolved. Trimming removed 0 bases from V and 6 bases from J, with 9 bases in between. The CDR3 sequence is 14 residues long. Germline CDR1 is MNHEY and CDR2 is SMNVEV (reference sequence).

This chain uses TRBV6-5 with TRBJ2-7; 8 bases line up with TRBD2. J gave up 1 base and V 8 bases, and 7 bases lay outside the gene matches. CDR3 size: 14 residues. Germline loops: CDR1 MNHEY, CDR2 SVGAGI. CDR3 DNA sequence: TGTGCCAGCGGCGGGGGGCGGGGGTCCTACGAGCAGTACTTC. This codes for CASGGGRGSYEQYF.

The V and J genes are TRBV5-1 and TRBJ2-2; 10 nucleotides line up with TRBD1. The J segment lost 10 bases and the V segment lost 7 bases, leaving 10 bases of the junction unmatched. Germline V CDR1 and CDR2: SGHRS, YFSETQ. CDR3 length: 14 residues. The CDR3 DNA reads TGCGCCAGCTACCCGGGACAGGGGATGACGGAGCTGTTTTTT. Protein sequence: CASYPGQGMTELFF. The entire variable domain, with the rest obtained from reference TRBV5-1 and TRBJ2-2, is as follows: KAGVTQTPRYLIKTRGQQVTLSCSPISGHRSVSWYQQTPGQGLQFLFEYFSETQRNKGNFPGRFSGRQFSNSRSEMNVSTLELGDSALYLCASYPGQGMTELFFGEGSRLTVL.

V gene TRBV10-1 combines with J gene TRBJ2-1, with 9 bases that match TRBD2. CDR1 is WNHNN and CDR2 is SYGVQD in the germline V gene (reference sequence). This CDR3 has 17 residues. Trimming removed 0 bases from V and 9 bases from J; junction bases left unmatched: 12. The CDR3 loop reads CASSESIEASGELEQFF. CDR3 in DNA: TGCGCCAGCAGTGAGTCAATCGAGGCTAGCGGGGAACTTGAGCAGTTCTTC.

The rearrangement uses TRBV4-3 and TRBJ2-7, with TRBD1 identical over 7 bases. After removal of 1 base from V and 0 bases from J, the junction contained 6 bases not matched to a gene. The CDR3 covers 16 residues. Germline V gene lookup returns CDR1 LGHNA and CDR2 YSLEER. CDR3 in amino acids: CASSQGDSRFSYEQYF. The CDR3, as DNA: TGCGCCAGCAGCCAAGGGGACAGCCGATTCTCCTACGAGCAGTACTTC.

The chain couples TRBV5-1 to TRBJ1-2; 9 nucleotides align to TRBD1. CDR1 is SGHRS and CDR2 is YFSETQ in the germline V gene. The J segment lost 5 bases and the V segment lost 0 bases, leaving 5 bases of the junction unmatched. CDR3 length: 15 amino acids. CDR3 amino acids: CASSLEQGARYGYTF. The CDR3 bases are TGCGCCAGCAGCTTGGAACAGGGGGCTCGGTATGGCTACACCTTC.